The sequence of this T cell receptor (beta chain) was determined in a study of neoadjuvant nivolumab and ipilimumab in lung cancer. V dropped 7 bases and J dropped 0 bases, with 7 bases sitting between them. CDR3 length: 14 residues. The germline V gene encodes CDR1 SGHTA and CDR2 FQGNSA. Clones were sequenced by immunoSEQ multiplex PCR, and TCRdb holds only the in-frame ones, with some missing. This sample yields fewer than 20,000 clones, of which roughly 80% are seen a single time; around 10% belongs to the top ten. This clone was detected a few times. This chain links TRBV7-2 with TRBJ2-6, with D uncertain. The input for sequencing was tumor tissue, taken after neoadjuvant nivolumab, alone or with ipilimumab, at or shortly before surgery. The receptor comes from an adult with non-small cell lung cancer. The CDR3 nucleotides are TGTGCCAGCAAAATTAGCTCTGGGGCCAACGTCCTGACTTTC. This gives the protein CASKISSGANVLTF.